This TCR beta chain appears in the sequencing data of a study of T-cell reconstitution after alpha-beta-depleted transplantation in children. TCRbeta library construction was performed incorporating unique molecular identifiers. TCRdb redid the calling of the PCR reads with MiXCR, one entry per CDR3 protein. There are a few hundred thousand distinct CDR3 sequences in the sample; more than 20% occur only once, and around a third lies in the top ten. For this clonotype: Its cognate antigen is unknown.

This CDR3 has 15 residues. CDR1 is MGHRA and CDR2 is YSYEKL in the germline V gene. Unmatched junction bases numbered 7, after V lost 1 base and J lost 5 bases. Study-wide points: The authors attributed T-cell counts and diversity one year after transplant mostly to newly produced T cells. Approximately two months post-transplant, alpha-beta T cells reportedly originated from several hundred expanded graft clones. Surviving recipient T cells and intrathymic progenitors accounted for some patients' high TCRbeta diversity at day 60.

The J gene is TRBJ1-1, the V gene TRBV4-1, with 7 bases that match TRBD1. The source of this sequence is a boy under three years old with Wiskott-Aldrich syndrome, due to receive a stem cell transplant. The starting material was PBMCs, obtained before TCRalphabeta/CD19-depleted stem cell transplant. In DNA, the CDR3 is TGCGCCAGCAGCCAAGCACAGGGGAGAAGTACTGAAGCTTTCTTT. It encodes CASSQAQGRSTEAFF.